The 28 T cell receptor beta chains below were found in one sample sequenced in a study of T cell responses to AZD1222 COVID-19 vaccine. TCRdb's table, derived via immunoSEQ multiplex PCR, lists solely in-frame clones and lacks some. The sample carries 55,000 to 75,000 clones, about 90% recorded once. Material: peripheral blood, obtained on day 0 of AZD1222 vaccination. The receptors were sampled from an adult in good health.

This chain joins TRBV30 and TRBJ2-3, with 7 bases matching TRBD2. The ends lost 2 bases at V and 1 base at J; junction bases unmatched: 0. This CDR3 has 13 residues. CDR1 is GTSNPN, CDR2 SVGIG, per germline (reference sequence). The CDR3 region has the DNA TGTGCCTGGAGTCGGGGGGGCACAGATACGCAGTATTTT. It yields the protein CAWSRGGTDTQYF.

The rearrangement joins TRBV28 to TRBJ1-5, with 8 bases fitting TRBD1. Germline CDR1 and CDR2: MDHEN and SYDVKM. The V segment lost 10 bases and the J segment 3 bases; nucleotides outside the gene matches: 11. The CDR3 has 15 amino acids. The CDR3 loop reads CATGQGTLLNQPQHF. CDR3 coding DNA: TGTGCCACCGGACAGGGAACATTACTCAATCAGCCCCAGCATTTT.

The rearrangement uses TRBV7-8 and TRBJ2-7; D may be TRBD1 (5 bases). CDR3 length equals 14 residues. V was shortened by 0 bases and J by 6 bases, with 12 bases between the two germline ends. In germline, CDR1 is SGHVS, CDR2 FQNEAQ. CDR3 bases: TGTGCCAGCAGCTTAGCGCGCAGGGAAGCCGAGCAGTACTTC. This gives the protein CASSLARREAEQYF.

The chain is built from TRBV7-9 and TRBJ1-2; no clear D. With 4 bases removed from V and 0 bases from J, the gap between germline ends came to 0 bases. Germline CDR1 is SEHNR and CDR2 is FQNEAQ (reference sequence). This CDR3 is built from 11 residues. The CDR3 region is CASSSNYGYTF. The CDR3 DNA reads TGTGCCAGCAGCTCTAACTATGGCTACACCTTC.

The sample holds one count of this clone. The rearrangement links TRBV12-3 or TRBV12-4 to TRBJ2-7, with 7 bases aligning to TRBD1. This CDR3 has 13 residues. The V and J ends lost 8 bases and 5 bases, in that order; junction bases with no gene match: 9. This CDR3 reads CASRSTGTHEQYF. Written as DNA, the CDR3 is TGTGCCAGCCGTTCGACAGGGACCCACGAGCAGTACTTC.

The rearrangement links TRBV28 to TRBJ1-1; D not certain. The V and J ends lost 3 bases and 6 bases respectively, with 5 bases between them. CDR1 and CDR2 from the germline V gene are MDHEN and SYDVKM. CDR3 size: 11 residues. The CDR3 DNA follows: TGTGCCAGCAGTTTTGTCGCTGAAGCTTTCTTT. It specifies CASSFVAEAFF. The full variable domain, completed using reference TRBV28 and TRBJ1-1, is DVKVTQSSRYLVKRTGEKVFLECVQDMDHENMFWYRQDPGLGLRLIYFSYDVKMKEKGDIPEGYSVSREKKERFSLILESASTNQTSMYLCASSFVAEAFFGQGTRLTVV.

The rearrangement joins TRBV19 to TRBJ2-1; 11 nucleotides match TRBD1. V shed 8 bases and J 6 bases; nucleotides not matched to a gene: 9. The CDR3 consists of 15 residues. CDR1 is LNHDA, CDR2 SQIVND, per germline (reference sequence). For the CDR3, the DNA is TGTGCCAGTCGCCCACCCGGGACAGGGGGCAATGAGCAGTTCTTC. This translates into CASRPPGTGGNEQFF.

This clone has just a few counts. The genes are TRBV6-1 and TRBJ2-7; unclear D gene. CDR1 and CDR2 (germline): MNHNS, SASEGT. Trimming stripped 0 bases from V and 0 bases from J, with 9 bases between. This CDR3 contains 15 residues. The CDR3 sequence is CASSEAAESSYEQYF. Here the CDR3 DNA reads TGTGCCAGCAGTGAAGCGGCGGAGAGCTCCTACGAGCAGTACTTC.

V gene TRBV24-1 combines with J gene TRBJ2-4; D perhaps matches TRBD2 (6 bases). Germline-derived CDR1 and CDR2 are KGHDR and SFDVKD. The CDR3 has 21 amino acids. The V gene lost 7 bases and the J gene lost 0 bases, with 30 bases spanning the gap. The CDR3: CATRFDHFGSLAGIAKNIQYF. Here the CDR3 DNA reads TGTGCCACCAGATTCGACCATTTTGGCAGTCTTGCGGGAATAGCCAAAAACATTCAGTACTTC.

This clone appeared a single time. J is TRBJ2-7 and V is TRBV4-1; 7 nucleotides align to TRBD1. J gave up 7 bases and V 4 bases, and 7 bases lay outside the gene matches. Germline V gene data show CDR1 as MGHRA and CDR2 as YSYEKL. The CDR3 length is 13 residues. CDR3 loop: CASSRFGQEEQYF. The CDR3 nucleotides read TGCGCCAGCAGCCGATTTGGACAGGAGGAGCAGTACTTC.

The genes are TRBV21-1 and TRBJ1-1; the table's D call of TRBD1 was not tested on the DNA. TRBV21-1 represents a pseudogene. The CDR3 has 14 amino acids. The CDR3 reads CASSNMGPNTEAFF. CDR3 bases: TGTGCAAGCAGCAACATGGGGCCGAACACTGAAGCTTTCTTT.

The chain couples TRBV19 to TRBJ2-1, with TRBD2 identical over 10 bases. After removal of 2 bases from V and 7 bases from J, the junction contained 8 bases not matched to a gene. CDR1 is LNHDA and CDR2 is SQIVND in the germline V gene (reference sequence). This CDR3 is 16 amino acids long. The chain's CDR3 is CASSIIAGGGGNEQFF. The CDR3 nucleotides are TGTGCCAGTAGTATAATAGCGGGAGGCGGTGGGAATGAGCAGTTCTTC.

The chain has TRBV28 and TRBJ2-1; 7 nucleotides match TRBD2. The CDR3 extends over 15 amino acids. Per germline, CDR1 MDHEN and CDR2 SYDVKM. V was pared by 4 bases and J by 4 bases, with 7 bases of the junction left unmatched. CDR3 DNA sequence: TGTGCCAGCAGTTCCGGGACTACCCATTACAATGAGCAGTTCTTC. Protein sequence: CASSSGTTHYNEQFF.

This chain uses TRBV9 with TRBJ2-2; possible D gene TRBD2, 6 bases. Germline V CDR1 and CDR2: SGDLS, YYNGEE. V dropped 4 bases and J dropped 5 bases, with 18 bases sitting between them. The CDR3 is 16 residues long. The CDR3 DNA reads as TGTGCCAGCAGCCCCAGAGGAGGGGAAGGTACCGGGGAGCTGTTTTTT. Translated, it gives CASSPRGGEGTGELFF.

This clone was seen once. CDR3 sequence (DNA): TGTGCCAGCAGCCCCCCATTTGTGAACACTGAAGCTTTCTTT. Translated: CASSPPFVNTEAFF. V and J are TRBV11-2 and TRBJ1-1; D not certain. The V gene lost 5 bases and the J gene lost 0 bases, with 10 bases spanning the gap. The germline gives CDR1 SGHAT, CDR2 FQNNGV. CDR3 length: 14 residues.

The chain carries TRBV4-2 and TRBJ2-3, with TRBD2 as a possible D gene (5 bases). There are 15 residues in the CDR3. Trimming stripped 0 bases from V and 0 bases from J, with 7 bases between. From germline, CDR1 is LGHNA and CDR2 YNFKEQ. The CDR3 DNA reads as TGTGCCAGCAGCCAAGATCCTAGCAGCACAGATACGCAGTATTTT. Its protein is CASSQDPSSTDTQYF.

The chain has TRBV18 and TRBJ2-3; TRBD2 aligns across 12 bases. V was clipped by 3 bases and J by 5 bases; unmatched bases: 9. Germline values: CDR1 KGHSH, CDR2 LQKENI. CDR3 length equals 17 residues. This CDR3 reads CASSPNSGLAGLDTQYF. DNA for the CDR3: TGTGCCAGCTCACCTAATAGCGGACTAGCGGGATTAGATACGCAGTATTTT.

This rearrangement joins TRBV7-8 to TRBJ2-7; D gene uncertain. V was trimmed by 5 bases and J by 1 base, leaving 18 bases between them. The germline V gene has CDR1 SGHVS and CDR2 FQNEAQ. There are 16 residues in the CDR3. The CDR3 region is CASSQERQSLSYEQYF. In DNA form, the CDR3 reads TGTGCCAGCAGCCAGGAGAGGCAATCTCTATCCTACGAGCAGTACTTC. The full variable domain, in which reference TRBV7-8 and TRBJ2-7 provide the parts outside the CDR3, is GAGVSQSPRYKVAKRGQDVALRCDPISGHVSLFWYQQALGQGPEFLTYFQNEAQLDKSGLPSDRFFAERPEGSVSTLKIQRTQQEDSAVYLCASSQERQSLSYEQYFGPGTRLTVT.

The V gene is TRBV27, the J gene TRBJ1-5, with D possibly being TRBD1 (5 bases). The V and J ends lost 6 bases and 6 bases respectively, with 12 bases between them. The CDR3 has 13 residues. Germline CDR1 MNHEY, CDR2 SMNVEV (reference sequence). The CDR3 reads CASRGGFSQPQHF. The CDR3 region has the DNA TGTGCCAGCAGGGGGGGGTTTAGTCAGCCCCAGCATTTT.

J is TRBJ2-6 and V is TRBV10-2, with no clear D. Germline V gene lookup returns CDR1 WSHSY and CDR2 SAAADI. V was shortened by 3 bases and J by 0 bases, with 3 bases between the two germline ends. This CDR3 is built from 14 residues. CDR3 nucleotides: TGCGCCAGCAGTGAAGACTCTGGGGCCAACGTCCTGACTTTC. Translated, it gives CASSEDSGANVLTF.

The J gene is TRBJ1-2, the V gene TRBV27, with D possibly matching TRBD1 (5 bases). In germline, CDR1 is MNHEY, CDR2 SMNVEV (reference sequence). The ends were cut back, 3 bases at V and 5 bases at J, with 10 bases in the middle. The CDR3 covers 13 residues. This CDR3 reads CASSFLGGYGYTF. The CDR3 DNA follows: TGTGCCAGCAGTTTCCTGGGGGGGTATGGCTACACCTTC.

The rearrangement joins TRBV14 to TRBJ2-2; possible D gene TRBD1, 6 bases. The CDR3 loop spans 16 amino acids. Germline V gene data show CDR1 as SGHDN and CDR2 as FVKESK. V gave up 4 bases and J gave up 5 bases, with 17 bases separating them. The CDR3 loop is CASSPYRVDRTGELFF. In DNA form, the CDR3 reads TGTGCCAGCAGCCCCTACAGGGTAGATCGGACCGGGGAGCTGTTTTTT.

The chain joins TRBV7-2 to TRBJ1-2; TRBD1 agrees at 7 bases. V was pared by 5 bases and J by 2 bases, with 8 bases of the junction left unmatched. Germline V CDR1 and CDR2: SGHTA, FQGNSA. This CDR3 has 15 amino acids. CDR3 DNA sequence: TGTGCCAGCAGCCCAACATCACAGGGGAACTATGGCTACACCTTC. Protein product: CASSPTSQGNYGYTF.

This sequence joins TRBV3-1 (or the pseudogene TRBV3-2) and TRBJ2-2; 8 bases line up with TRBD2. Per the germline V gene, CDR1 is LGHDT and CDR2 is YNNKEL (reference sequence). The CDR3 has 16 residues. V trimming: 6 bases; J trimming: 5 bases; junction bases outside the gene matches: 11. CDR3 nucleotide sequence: TGTGCCAGCAGACCCCGGACGGGAGGGGGGACCGGGGAGCTGTTTTTT. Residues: CASRPRTGGGTGELFF.

CDR3 bases: TGTGCCAGCAGCCAAGATCCTGGGTGGAACACTGAAGCTTTCTTT. Residues: CASSQDPGWNTEAFF. The genes are TRBV14 and TRBJ1-1; D remains unclear. The germline V and J ends were trimmed by 0 bases and 1 base, with 9 bases remaining between them. The V gene's germline CDR1 is SGHDN and CDR2 FVKESK. This CDR3 has 15 residues. Supplemented by reference TRBV14 and TRBJ1-1, the full variable domain reads EAGVTQFPSHSVIEKGQTVTLRCDPISGHDNLYWYRRVMGKEIKFLLHFVKESKQDESGMPNNRFLAERTGGTYSTLKVQPAELEDSGVYFCASSQDPGWNTEAFFGQGTRLTVV.

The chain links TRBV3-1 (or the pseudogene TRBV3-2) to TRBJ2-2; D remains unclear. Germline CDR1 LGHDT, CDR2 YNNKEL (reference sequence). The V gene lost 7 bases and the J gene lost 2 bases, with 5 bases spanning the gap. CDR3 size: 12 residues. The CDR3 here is CASTKNTGELFF. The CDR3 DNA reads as TGTGCCAGCACGAAAAACACCGGGGAGCTGTTTTTT.

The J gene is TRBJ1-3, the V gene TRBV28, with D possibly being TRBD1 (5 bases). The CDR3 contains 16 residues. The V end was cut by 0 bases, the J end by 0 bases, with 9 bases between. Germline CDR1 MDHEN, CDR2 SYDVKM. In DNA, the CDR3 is TGTGCCAGCAGTTTATGGACAGAGAACTCTGGAAACACCATATATTTT. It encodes CASSLWTENSGNTIYF.

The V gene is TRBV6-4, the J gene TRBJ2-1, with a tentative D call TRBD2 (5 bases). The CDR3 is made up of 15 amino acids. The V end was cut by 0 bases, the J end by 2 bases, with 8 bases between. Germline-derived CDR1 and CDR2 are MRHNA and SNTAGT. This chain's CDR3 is CASSDSGETYNEQFF. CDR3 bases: TGTGCCAGCAGTGACTCGGGAGAAACCTACAATGAGCAGTTCTTC.